This paragraph reports one TCR beta chain. What antigen it recognizes has not been identified. The record has no base qualities; no much larger clone is one base away. Including cysteine and phenylalanine, the CDR3 has 15 amino acids. The CDR3 DNA has 45 bases and is translated from base 1. CDR1 and CDR2 (SGHAT, FQDESV) derive from the germline V gene (reference sequence). V is pared back by 5 bases and J by 1 base, with 14 bases lying between the germline termini. Sample time point, as interpreted from the label and publication: at surgical resection after neoadjuvant nivolumab +/- ipilimumab. Samples were obtained from the phase 2 randomized NEOSTAR trial, in which neoadjuvant nivolumab or nivolumab plus ipilimumab followed by surgery was tested in operable NSCLC. The data were taken from a study of neoadjuvant nivolumab and ipilimumab in lung cancer (TCRdb year 2020). About the investigation overall: Nivolumab was administered intravenously at 3 mg/kg on days 1, 15 and 29, and in the combination arm ipilimumab 1 mg/kg was added on day 1 only. The primary trial endpoint was the major pathologic response (MPR) rate in the intention-to-treat population in each study arm. A total of roughly 45 patients with operable NSCLC were treated in the trial, with around 23 randomized to nivolumab monotherapy and roughly 21 randomized to nivolumab plus ipilimumab. The study compared TCR repertoires in pretherapy (baseline) peripheral blood with TCR repertoires in tumors resected at surgery after neoadjuvant immune checkpoint blockade. Seven patients had matched pretherapy and resected tumor pairs analyzed, with four treated with nivolumab and three with nivolumab plus ipilimumab. Findings and caveats that apply to the study as a whole: A small number of samples was subjected to TCR sequencing. TCR richness in pretherapy blood showed a positive correlation with richness in tumors resected after neoadjuvant therapy (Spearman R of about 0.82). From pretherapy to surgery, increases in tumor T-cell richness and clonality were observed in three of three dual-therapy tumors but in only two of four nivolumab-treated tumors. No significant correlation was found between TCR clonality and pathologic tumor regression, and only one major-pathologic-response sample was available for the clonality analysis. TCR richness and clonality were greater in resected tumors than in tumor-adjacent uninvolved lung, and increases were seen in more dual-therapy-treated tumors.

Libraries came from the immunoSEQ multiplex PCR assay. Concerning the study's data processing: Repertoires were summarized by richness and clonality, and significantly expanded and contracted clones were identified between pre- and post-therapy samples. In its TCRdb copy, this immuneACCESS table keeps in-frame sequences only and misses some clones. Where compared with another copy, unresolved V genes explain less than half of these, and the others have no known cause. The DNA was the basis for D and trimming; V, J and clone size are from that table. The sample table holds 25,000 to 35,000 clones, of which 75% to 95% were seen once. Jointly, the top ten make up about 5% of the sample.

The clonotype was recovered from an adult with non-small cell lung cancer. The chain employs TRBV11-1 and TRBJ2-5; the D gene identity is not certain. This sample comprised peripheral blood, obtained after neoadjuvant nivolumab, alone or with ipilimumab, at or shortly before surgery. The DNA sequence is as follows: TGTGCCAGCAGCCCGTGGGCAGGCTTCCAAGAGACCCAGTACTTC. Translated, it reads CASSPWAGFQETQYF.